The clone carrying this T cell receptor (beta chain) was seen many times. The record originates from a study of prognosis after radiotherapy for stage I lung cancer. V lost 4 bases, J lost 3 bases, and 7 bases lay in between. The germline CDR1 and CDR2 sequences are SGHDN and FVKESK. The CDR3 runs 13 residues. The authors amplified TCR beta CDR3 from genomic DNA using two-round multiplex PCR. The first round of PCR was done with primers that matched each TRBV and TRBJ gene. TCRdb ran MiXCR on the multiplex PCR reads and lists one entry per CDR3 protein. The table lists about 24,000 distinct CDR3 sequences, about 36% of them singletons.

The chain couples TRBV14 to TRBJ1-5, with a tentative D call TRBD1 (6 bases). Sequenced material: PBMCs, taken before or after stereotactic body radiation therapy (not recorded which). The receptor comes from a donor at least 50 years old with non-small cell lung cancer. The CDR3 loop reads CASSRTDNQPQHF. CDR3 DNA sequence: TGTGCCAGCAGCCGGACAGACAATCAGCCCCAGCATTTT.